This T cell receptor (beta chain) was observed in a study of T-cell reconstitution after alpha-beta-depleted transplantation in children. Study-wide findings and caveats: At one year after transplant, newly produced T cells mostly accounted for T-cell counts and diversity. Where some patients showed high TCRbeta diversity at day 60, it came from recipient T cells and thymic progenitors that had survived. Reportedly, only several hundred clones from non-depleted graft cells drove alpha-beta T-cell counts at about two months.

This CDR3 region has 15 residues. Germline V gene lookup returns CDR1 SGHVS and CDR2 FNYEAQ. The V end lost 5 bases, the J end lost 4 bases, and 17 bases lay between the germline ends. The authors prepared the TCRbeta library with unique molecular identifiers. One entry per CDR3 protein, called by TCRdb with MiXCR from the PCR reads. The sample shows a few hundred thousand distinct CDR3 sequences, roughly two fifths of them seen only once. Remarks on this clonotype: The antigen remains unidentified.

The genes are TRBV7-6 and TRBJ2-5; D is possibly TRBD1 (5 bases). This receptor was taken from a girl aged 2-10 years with aplastic anemia, due to receive a stem cell transplant. Sample: PBMCs, taken before TCRalphabeta/CD19-depleted stem cell transplant. CDR3 sequence: CASSGRGRGRETQYF. CDR3 bases: TGTGCCAGCAGCGGCCGAGGTAGGGGTCGAGAGACCCAGTACTTC. The full variable domain, in which reference TRBV7-6 and TRBJ2-5 provide the parts outside the CDR3, is GAGVSQSPRYKVTKRGQDVALRCDPISGHVSLYWYRQALGQGPEFLTYFNYEAQQDKSGLPNDRFSAERPEGSISTLTIQRTEQRDSAMYRCASSGRGRGRETQYFGPGTRLLVL.